One sample yielded the 27 T cell receptor beta chains listed below, sequenced in a study of cytomegalovirus exposure and HLA in healthy donors. Measured with immunoSEQ multiplex PCR; TCRdb has only the in-frame clones, and not every one. This sample has some 150,000 clones, with 94% found just once. The sequenced sample consisted of PBMCs. These receptors all stem from a young man in good health and CMV-seropositive.

The chain combines TRBV28 with TRBJ1-4; 8 bases line up with TRBD1. The CDR3 runs 14 residues. Trimming removed 5 bases from V and 5 bases from J; junction bases left unmatched: 4. CDR1 is MDHEN, CDR2 SYDVKM, per germline. CDR3 amino acids: CASSTGGPNEKLFF. The CDR3 coding sequence is TGTGCCAGCAGTACAGGGGGGCCCAATGAAAAACTGTTTTTT.

The CDR3: CAIRGTSVTDTQYF. CDR3 nucleotide sequence: TGTGCCATCAGGGGGACTAGCGTCACAGATACGCAGTATTTT. The chain has TRBV10-3 and TRBJ2-3; 10 positions agree with TRBD2. The CDR3 sequence is 14 residues long. J lost 2 bases, V lost 6 bases, and 2 bases had no gene match. CDR1 and CDR2 from the germline V gene are ENHRY and SYGVKD.

CDR3 bases: TGTGCCACCAGCAGCAGACTCGACGACAATGAGCAGTTCTTC. Amino acid sequence: CATSSRLDDNEQFF. The rearrangement joins TRBV15 to TRBJ2-1; D call uncertain. The CDR3 extends over 14 amino acids. Per germline, CDR1 LNHNV and CDR2 YYDKDF (reference sequence). The germline V and J ends were trimmed by 3 bases and 5 bases, with 11 bases remaining between them.

This chain links TRBV28 with TRBJ1-2; 10 bases fit TRBD1. With V trimmed by 4 bases and J by 5 bases, 7 bases remained unmatched. There are 15 residues in the CDR3. Germline V gives CDR1 MDHEN, CDR2 SYDVKM. The CDR3 loop reads CASSSGQGSGYGYTF. CDR3 in DNA: TGTGCCAGCAGTTCGGGACAGGGGTCGGGGTATGGCTACACCTTC.

The V call is TRBV5-8, the J call TRBJ2-7; 7 nucleotides align to TRBD1. Per germline, CDR1 SGHTS and CDR2 YDEGEE. Trimming cost V 2 bases and J 5 bases; bases outside gene matches: 7. The CDR3 loop spans 14 amino acids. CDR3 region: CASSLRQGPNEQYF. CDR3 sequence (DNA): TGTGCCAGCAGCTTAAGACAGGGACCGAACGAGCAGTACTTC.

The J gene is TRBJ2-1, the V gene TRBV2; no clear D. Germline CDR1 SNHLY, CDR2 FYNNEI. The V and J ends lost 0 bases and 7 bases respectively, with 10 bases between them. CDR3 length: 14 amino acids. In nucleotides, the CDR3 is TGTGCCAGCAGTGAAGCGCTTTCGGGTAATGAGCAGTTCTTC. Translated: CASSEALSGNEQFF.

The rearrangement uses TRBV7-8 and TRBJ2-1, with TRBD1 matching 12 bases. The V gene end was trimmed by 4 bases and the J gene end by 8 bases; junction bases not matched to a gene: 6. Germline V CDR1 and CDR2: SGHVS, FQNEAQ. There are 15 residues in the CDR3. The CDR3 region is CASSSPGQGAYEQFF. The CDR3 region has the DNA TGTGCCAGCAGCTCACCGGGACAGGGGGCTTATGAGCAGTTCTTC.

The chain links TRBV28 to TRBJ2-3; D might be TRBD2 (5 bases). From germline, CDR1 is MDHEN and CDR2 SYDVKM. The CDR3 is made up of 15 amino acids. Trimming left V 7 bases short and J 0 bases short, with 14 bases between. CDR3 amino acids: CASMRKRPSTDTQYF. CDR3 sequence (DNA): TGTGCCAGCATGCGGAAGCGGCCTAGCACAGATACGCAGTATTTT. Looking up the rest from reference TRBV28 and TRBJ2-3 gives the full variable domain: DVKVTQSSRYLVKRTGEKVFLECVQDMDHENMFWYRQDPGLGLRLIYFSYDVKMKEKGDIPEGYSVSREKKERFSLILESASTNQTSMYLCASMRKRPSTDTQYFGPGTRLTVL.

The chain has TRBV5-1 and TRBJ2-3; the D gene is possibly TRBD1 (5 bases). The CDR3 loop spans 14 amino acids. In germline, CDR1 is SGHRS, CDR2 YFSETQ. The V end lost 2 bases, the J end lost 0 bases, and 7 bases lay between the germline ends. The CDR3 is CASSLDRSTDTQYF. The DNA for the CDR3 is TGCGCCAGCAGCTTAGACAGAAGCACAGATACGCAGTATTTT.

The chain combines TRBV30 with TRBJ2-1; 10 nucleotides align to TRBD2. Losses at the gene ends were 0 bases for V and 8 bases for J; bases not matched to a gene: 10. Germline V gene data show CDR1 as GTSNPN and CDR2 as SVGIG (reference sequence). The CDR3 totals 16 residues. CDR3 nucleotides: TGTGCCTGGAGTGTAAAGTCTAGCGGGAGCAAGGATGAGCAGTTCTTC. Its protein is CAWSVKSSGSKDEQFF.

The gene calls are TRBV6-1 and TRBJ2-5; possible D gene TRBD1, 5 bases. Trimming shortened V by 4 bases and J by 7 bases, and 13 bases separated the two germline ends. Germline values: CDR1 MNHNS, CDR2 SASEGT. CDR3 length equals 13 residues. The CDR3, as DNA: TGTGCCAGCAGTGGACCTCTAAGGGGGACCCAGTACTTC. This sequence encodes CASSGPLRGTQYF.

This clone was counted only a few times. This chain connects TRBV27 to TRBJ2-6, with TRBD1 identical over 9 bases. V dropped 5 bases and J dropped 1; count of bases not matched to a gene: 6. Germline V gene lookup returns CDR1 MNHEY and CDR2 SMNVEV (reference sequence). The CDR3 runs to 17 residues. CDR3 DNA: TGTGCCAGCAGTGCCGGGACAGGGTTATCTGGGGCCAACGTCCTGACTTTC. Amino acids: CASSAGTGLSGANVLTF.

The V gene is TRBV4-1, the J gene TRBJ2-7, with TRBD2 matching 12 bases. The CDR3 runs to 15 residues. CDR1 is MGHRA, CDR2 YSYEKL, per germline. J lost 5 bases, V lost 4 bases, and 6 bases had no gene match. CDR3 DNA: TGCGCCAGCAGCCCAGGACTAGCGGGATCCCACGAGCAGTACTTC. This codes for CASSPGLAGSHEQYF.

The V and J genes are TRBV11-1 and TRBJ1-1, with D perhaps matching TRBD1 (5 bases). From germline, CDR1 is SGHAT and CDR2 FQDESV (reference sequence). The CDR3 covers 14 residues. Trimming left V 2 bases short and J 0 bases short, with 7 bases between. CDR3 sequence (DNA): TGTGCCAGCAGCTTAAGACAGATGAACACTGAAGCTTTCTTT. Translation gives CASSLRQMNTEAFF.

The chain carries TRBV6-6 and TRBJ1-5; no definite D call. Trimming removed 5 bases from V and 5 bases from J, with 13 bases in between. Germline CDR1 and CDR2: MNHNY and SVGAGI (reference sequence). This CDR3 spans 14 amino acids. The CDR3 here is CASSTTSPDQPQHF. The CDR3 DNA reads TGTGCCAGCAGTACTACCTCCCCGGATCAGCCCCAGCATTTT.

The J gene is TRBJ2-7, the V gene TRBV28; 10 bases agree with TRBD1. Germline-derived CDR1 and CDR2 are MDHEN and SYDVKM. Unmatched junction bases numbered 13, after V lost 6 bases and J lost 2 bases. The CDR3 spans 17 residues. The CDR3 nucleotides are TGTGCCAGCAGCAAAGTTTCCCCGGGACAGGGGACCTACGAGCAGTACTTC. Protein product: CASSKVSPGQGTYEQYF.

This clone was observed a handful of times. V usage is TRBV7-9 and J usage is TRBJ1-4; D possibly corresponds to TRBD1 (5 bases). Germline V CDR1 and CDR2: SEHNR, FQNEAQ (reference sequence). With 5 bases removed from V and 8 bases from J, the gap between germline ends came to 12 bases. This CDR3 is 13 amino acids long. The chain's CDR3 is CASSKQGGEKLFF. CDR3 nucleotide sequence: TGTGCCAGCAGCAAGCAGGGTGGCGAAAAACTGTTTTTT.

The chain recombines TRBV28 with TRBJ2-3; D might be TRBD2 (6 bases). The length of the CDR3 is 16 residues. Germline V CDR1 and CDR2: MDHEN, SYDVKM. V was clipped by 5 bases and J by 2 bases, with 17 bases between them. CDR3 protein: CASSALALTVTDTQYF. CDR3 coding DNA: TGTGCCAGCAGTGCTCTAGCGTTAACAGTCACAGATACGCAGTATTTT.

CDR3 region: CASSQDGWTSGIEGGTDTQYF. The CDR3 nucleotides read TGTGCCAGCAGCCAAGATGGATGGACTAGCGGGATTGAAGGGGGCACAGATACGCAGTATTTT. The chain combines TRBV4-2 with TRBJ2-3, with TRBD2 identical over 12 bases. With V trimmed by 0 bases and J by 1 base, 14 bases remained unmatched. The CDR3 has 21 amino acids. Germline loops: CDR1 LGHNA, CDR2 YNFKEQ.

In this sample, this clone turned up once. The rearrangement links TRBV5-1 to TRBJ1-1, with D possibly matching TRBD1 (6 bases). This CDR3 contains 16 residues. Trimming left V 4 bases short and J 0 bases short, with 16 bases between. CDR1 is SGHRS, CDR2 YFSETQ, per germline. The DNA for the CDR3 is TGCGCCAGCAGCCCCACGACAGGTTTAATGAACACTGAAGCTTTCTTT. It codes for CASSPTTGLMNTEAFF.

V gene TRBV6-5 combines with J gene TRBJ1-2, with D maybe TRBD1 (5 bases). The CDR3 consists of 13 residues. Germline values: CDR1 MNHEY, CDR2 SVGAGI. V was trimmed by 11 bases and J by 5 bases, leaving 18 bases between them. CDR3 loop: CAAGQGRLYGYTF. The CDR3 DNA is TGTGCCGCCGGTCAGGGAAGGCTTTATGGCTACACCTTC.

This clone was detected a few times. V is TRBV7-6 and J is TRBJ2-3; D uncertain. CDR1 is SGHVS and CDR2 is FNYEAQ in the germline V gene. This CDR3 contains 12 residues. V was clipped by 2 bases and J by 5 bases, with 5 bases between them. CDR3 in DNA: TGTGCCAGCAGCTTAATTAGAGATACGCAGTATTTT. Amino acids: CASSLIRDTQYF.

The J gene is TRBJ2-5, the V gene TRBV19; 8 bases align to TRBD2. J was trimmed by 0 bases and V by 5 bases; bases with no gene match: 5. The germline CDR1 and CDR2 sequences are LNHDA and SQIVND (reference sequence). This CDR3 contains 15 residues. The CDR3 region is CASSPRREDQETQYF. The CDR3 nucleotides read TGTGCCAGTAGTCCCCGGCGGGAGGACCAAGAGACCCAGTACTTC. The whole variable domain, remainder taken from reference TRBV19 and TRBJ2-5, is DGGITQSPKYLFRKEGQNVTLSCEQNLNHDAMYWYRQDPGQGLRLIYYSQIVNDFQKGDIAEGYSVSREKKESFPLTVTSAQKNPTAFYLCASSPRREDQETQYFGPGTRLLVL.

This chain uses TRBV6-1 with TRBJ2-7; 8 bases align to TRBD1. The V gene's germline CDR1 is MNHNS and CDR2 SASEGT. The length of the CDR3 is 13 residues. Unmatched junction bases numbered 4, after V lost 7 bases and J lost 2 bases. CDR3 in amino acids: CASNPGQAYEQYF. CDR3 bases: TGTGCCAGCAACCCGGGACAGGCCTACGAGCAGTACTTC.

The chain couples TRBV6-1 to TRBJ1-2, with D tentatively TRBD1 (6 bases). V was clipped by 6 bases and J by 9 bases, with 14 bases between them. The germline gives CDR1 MNHNS, CDR2 SASEGT. This CDR3 is built from 12 residues. The CDR3 DNA follows: TGTGCCAGCAGCTTGGACAGTCGGAGCTACACCTTC. Protein: CASSLDSRSYTF.

This rearrangement joins TRBV28 to TRBJ2-5; 9 nucleotides line up with TRBD2. Germline CDR1 MDHEN, CDR2 SYDVKM. J was trimmed by 5 bases and V by 5 bases; bases with no gene match: 12. CDR3 length: 16 amino acids. The CDR3 sequence: CASSPHLAGSSETQYF. The CDR3 coding sequence is TGTGCCAGCAGTCCACACCTAGCGGGGTCGTCCGAGACCCAGTACTTC.

The chain is built from TRBV7-9 and TRBJ1-4, with a weak D call TRBD1 (6 bases). The germline CDR1 and CDR2 sequences are SEHNR and FQNEAQ (reference sequence). The CDR3 loop spans 15 amino acids. V was trimmed by 5 bases and J by 10 bases, leaving 20 bases between them. The CDR3 is CASSTNGGAPVKLFF. The CDR3 region has the DNA TGTGCCAGCAGCACCAACGGGGGGGCCCCGGTAAAACTGTTTTTT.